This TCR beta chain was found in a study of T cell responses to AZD1222 COVID-19 vaccine. Germline trimming cut 0 bases from V and 5 bases from J; bases unmatched to any gene: 5. Germline V gives CDR1 KGHSH, CDR2 LQKENI. The CDR3 is made up of 15 amino acids. Here immunoSEQ multiplex PCR was the method, and the copy in TCRdb shows in-frame clones only, minus some. The repertoire includes 150,000 or so clones, more than 75% of them detected once, and around 1% sits in the top ten. The sample was peripheral blood, taken 28 days after the second AZD1222 dose. V usage is TRBV18 and J usage is TRBJ2-7; 9 bases align to TRBD1. The source is an adult who received the AZD1222 COVID-19 vaccine. CDR3 residues: CASSPPARQGDEQYF. CDR3 DNA sequence: TGTGCCAGCTCACCACCGGCACGACAGGGGGACGAGCAGTACTTC.